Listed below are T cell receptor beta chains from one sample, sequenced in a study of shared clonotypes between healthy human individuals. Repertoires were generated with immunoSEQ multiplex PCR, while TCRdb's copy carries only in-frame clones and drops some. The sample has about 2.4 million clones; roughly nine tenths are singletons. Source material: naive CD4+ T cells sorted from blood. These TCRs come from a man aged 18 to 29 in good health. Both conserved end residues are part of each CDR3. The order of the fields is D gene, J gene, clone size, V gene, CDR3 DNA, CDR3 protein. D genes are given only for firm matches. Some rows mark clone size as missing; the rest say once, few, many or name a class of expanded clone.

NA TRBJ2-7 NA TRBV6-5 TGTGCCAGCAAGCAGGGCCCTAACTACGAGCAGTACTTC CASKQGPNYEQYF
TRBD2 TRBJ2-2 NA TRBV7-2 TGTGCCAGCAGCTCCCGGACTAGCGGGAGTACTGGCGGGGAGCTGTTTTTT CASSSRTSGSTGGELFF
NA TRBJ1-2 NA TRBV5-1 TGCGCCAGCAGCTTGGTATGGGGGGCCCTAGCTAACTATGGCTACACCTTC CASSLVWGALANYGYTF
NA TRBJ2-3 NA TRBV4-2 TGTGCCAGCAGCCAAGAGTTAGTCACAGATACGCAGTATTTT CASSQELVTDTQYF
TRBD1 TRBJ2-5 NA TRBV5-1 TGCGCCAGCAGCTTGGGGACAGGGCAAGAGACCCAGTACTTC CASSLGTGQETQYF
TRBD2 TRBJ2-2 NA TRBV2 TGTGCCGGCTTAGCGGGGCGCACCGGGGAGCTGTTTTTT CAGLAGRTGELFF
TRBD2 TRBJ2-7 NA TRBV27 TGTGCCAGCAGTTTTGGTAGCGGGGGGAAAAACGAGCAGTACTTC CASSFGSGGKNEQYF
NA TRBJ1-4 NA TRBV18 TGTGCCAGCTCACCGGGGGGTAATGAAAAACTGTTTTTT CASSPGGNEKLFF
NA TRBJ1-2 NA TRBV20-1 TGCAGTGCTAAAGGGTTTGGTGGCTACACCTTC CSAKGFGGYTF
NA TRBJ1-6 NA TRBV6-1 TGTGCCAGCAGTGAAGGGGTCTCAGGGACCTCACCCCTCCACTTT CASSEGVSGTSPLHF
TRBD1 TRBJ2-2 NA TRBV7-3 TGTGCCAGCAGCGACGGGACAGGGGCTAGGAGGGAGCTGTTTTTT CASSDGTGARRELFF
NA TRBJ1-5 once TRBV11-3 TGTGCCAGCAGCGATACAGCCAGGAATCAGCCCCAGCATTTT CASSDTARNQPQHF
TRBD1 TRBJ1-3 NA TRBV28 TGTGCCAGCAGGACAACAGGGGCCGGAAACACCATATATTTT CASRTTGAGNTIYF
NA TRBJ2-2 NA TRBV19 TGTGCCAGTAGTATGGGACCTGACACCGGGGAGCTGTTTTTT CASSMGPDTGELFF
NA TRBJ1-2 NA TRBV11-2 TGTGCCAGCAGCTTAGTGGGGGTCCGGTATGGCTACACCTTC CASSLVGVRYGYTF
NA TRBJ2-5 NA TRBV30 TGTGCCTGGAGTGTACCGGGCTGGTACCTTGGGGAGACCCAGTACTTC CAWSVPGWYLGETQYF
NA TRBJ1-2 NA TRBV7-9 TGTGCCAGCAGCTTACTAGGCAGAGACTATGGCTACACCTTC CASSLLGRDYGYTF
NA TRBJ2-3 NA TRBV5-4 TGTGCCACTTTCAATACGGGAGTTCAAGATACGCAGTATTTT CATFNTGVQDTQYF
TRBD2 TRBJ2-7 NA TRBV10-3 TGTGCCATCAGTCAACGGGAGGGCCGGGTCGAGCAGTACTTC CAISQREGRVEQYF
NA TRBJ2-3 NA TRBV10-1 TGCGCCAGCAGTGAGATTCCAGGGGAGGGGTTCGGGCAGTATTTT CASSEIPGEGFGQYF
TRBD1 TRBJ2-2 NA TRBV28 TGTGCCAGCAGTCGACCTAGGGGGACAGGGGCCGGGGAGCTGTTTTTT CASSRPRGTGAGELFF
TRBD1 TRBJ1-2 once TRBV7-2 TGTGCCAGCAGCTCCGGACAGGGGGCCCTAGCCTATGGCTACACCTTC CASSSGQGALAYGYTF
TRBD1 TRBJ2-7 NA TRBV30 TGTGCCTGGAGTCGACAGGGGGCTACCTACGAGCAGTACTTC CAWSRQGATYEQYF
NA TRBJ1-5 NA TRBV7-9 TGTGCCAGCAGCTTAGCAGGGACCAATCAGCCCCAGCATTTT CASSLAGTNQPQHF
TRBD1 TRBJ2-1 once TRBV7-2 TGTGCCAGCAGCGCACCGGGACAGGATCACAATGAGCAGTTCTTC CASSAPGQDHNEQFF
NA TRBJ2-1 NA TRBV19 TGTGCCAGTAGTATGCGGGCTAGGTACAATGAGCAGTTCTTC CASSMRARYNEQFF
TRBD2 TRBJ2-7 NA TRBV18 TGTGCCAGCTCTTTCTCGGGGTACTCGGTAGCGGGAACTCGCGAGCAGTACTTC CASSFSGYSVAGTREQYF
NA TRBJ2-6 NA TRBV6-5 TGTGCCAGCAGTTACCGGGGAGGTGCTGGGGCCAACGTCCTGACTTTC CASSYRGGAGANVLTF
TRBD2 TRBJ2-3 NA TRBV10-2 TGCGCCAGCAGTGAGTGGAGTAGCGGGGGGGCCGGGGAAGATACGCAGTATTTT CASSEWSSGGAGEDTQYF
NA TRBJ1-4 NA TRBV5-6 TGTGCCAGCAGCGACCGTCTAAATGAAAAACTGTTTTTT CASSDRLNEKLFF
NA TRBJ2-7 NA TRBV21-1 TGTGCCAGCAGCACCAGGACATTTCAAACCTACGAGCAGTACTTC CASSTRTFQTYEQYF
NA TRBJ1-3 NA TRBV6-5 TGTGCCAGCAGTTACCGGACCGGAACCTCTGGAAACACCATATATTTT CASSYRTGTSGNTIYF
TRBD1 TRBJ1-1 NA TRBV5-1 TGCGCCAGCAGCGCGGGACAGGGGATAGGAGAAGCTTTCTTT CASSAGQGIGEAFF
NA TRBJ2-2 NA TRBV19 TGTGCCAGTAGTATAGGCACAAACACCGGGGAGCTGTTTTTT CASSIGTNTGELFF
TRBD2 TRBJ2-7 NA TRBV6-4 TGTGCCAGCAGCCATTGGTGGGCGGGAGGCGACCTACGGGGCGATGGGCAGTACTTC CASSHWWAGGDLRGDGQYF
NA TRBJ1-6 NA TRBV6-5 TGTGCCAGCAGTTACTCGATGGGGGGAATAAATTCACCCCTCCACTTT CASSYSMGGINSPLHF
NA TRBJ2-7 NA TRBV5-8 TGTGCCAGCAGCTTGGCCAAGGTTAGCGGACAACCCTACGAGCAGTACTTC CASSLAKVSGQPYEQYF
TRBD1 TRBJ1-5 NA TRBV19 TGTGCCAGTAGTATCTTAGAGGGGGCTAATCAGCCCCAGCATTTT CASSILEGANQPQHF
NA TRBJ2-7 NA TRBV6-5 TGTGCCAGCAGCCCGGGGGAGTTCGAGCAGTACTTC CASSPGEFEQYF
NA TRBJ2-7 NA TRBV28 TGTGCCAGCGGATCACAGCAAAACTCCTACGAGCAGTACTTC CASGSQQNSYEQYF
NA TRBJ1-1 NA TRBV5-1 TGCGCCAGCAGCTTGGGATCCCAGCCGAACACTGAAGCTTTCTTT CASSLGSQPNTEAFF
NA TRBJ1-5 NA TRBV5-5 TGTGCCAGCAGCTTGGCCCTGGGAGGGTGGAGCAATCAGCCCCAGCATTTT CASSLALGGWSNQPQHF
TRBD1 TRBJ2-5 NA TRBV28 TGTGCCAGCAGCCATAGACAGGGCCAAGAGACCCAGTACTTC CASSHRQGQETQYF
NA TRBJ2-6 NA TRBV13 TGTGCCAGCACTCACTCTGGGGCCAACGTCCTGACTTTC CASTHSGANVLTF
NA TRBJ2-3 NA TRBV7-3 TGTGCCAGCAGCGCCCAGGGGTCGGATACGCAGTATTTT CASSAQGSDTQYF
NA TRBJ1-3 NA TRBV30 TGTGCCTGGAGTGTGGCGGCCGGAAACACCATATATTTT CAWSVAAGNTIYF
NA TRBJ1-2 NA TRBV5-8 TGTGCCAGCAGCTTGGATCCTACAACACCTAACTATGGCTACACCTTC CASSLDPTTPNYGYTF
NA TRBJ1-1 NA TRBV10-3 TGTGCCACGGCTGGACTGAACACTGAAGCTTTCTTT CATAGLNTEAFF
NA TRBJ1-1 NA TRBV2 TGTGCCAGCAGTGTTCAGTCAGGGGTTAACACTGAAGCTTTCTTT CASSVQSGVNTEAFF
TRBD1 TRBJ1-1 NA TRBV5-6 TGTGCCAGCAGCTTGGAAAACAGGGGCCACACTGAAGCTTTCTTT CASSLENRGHTEAFF
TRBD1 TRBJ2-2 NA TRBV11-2 TGTGCCAGCAGCTCTCAACAGGGGACCGGGGAGCTGTTTTTT CASSSQQGTGELFF
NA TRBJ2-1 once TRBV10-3 TGTGCCATCAGTTCCGGACCCAACTCCTACAATGAGCAGTTCTTC CAISSGPNSYNEQFF
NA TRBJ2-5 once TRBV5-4 TGTGCCAGCAGTTTGGATAACCTCCAAGAGACCCAGTACTTC CASSLDNLQETQYF
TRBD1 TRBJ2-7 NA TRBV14 TGTGCCAGCAGCCAATGGGCGACAGGGTTCTCGGAGCAGTACTTC CASSQWATGFSEQYF
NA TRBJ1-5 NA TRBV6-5 TGTGCCAGCAGCCGCCGCGGGACACAGCCCCAGCATTTT CASSRRGTQPQHF
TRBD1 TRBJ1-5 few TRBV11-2 TGTGCCAGCAGCCCCGGACAGGGGTATCAGCCCCAGCATTTT CASSPGQGYQPQHF
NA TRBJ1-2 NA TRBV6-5 TGTGCCAGCGGGGAGACGCGTTATGGCTACACCTTC CASGETRYGYTF
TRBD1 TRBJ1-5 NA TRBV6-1 TGTGCCAGCAGTGACCCGGACAGGGGGGGCAATCAGCCCCAGCATTTT CASSDPDRGGNQPQHF
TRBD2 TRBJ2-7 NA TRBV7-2 TGTGCCAGCAGCTCTACTAGCGGGCTCCCCTACGAGCAGTACTTC CASSSTSGLPYEQYF